These 5 T cell receptor beta chains share one sample of origin, sequenced in a study of OX40 agonist ivuxolimab in advanced cancers. Clones were read by immunoSEQ multiplex PCR, and TCRdb kept only the in-frame ones, dropping some. The sample has 90,000 to 150,000 clones, around 91% seen once. The sequencing here drew on CD4+ or CD8+ T cells sorted from blood, taken in a trial of the OX40 agonist ivuxolimab. These receptors were collected from an adult with an advanced solid tumor such as melanoma, head and neck, liver or kidney cancer.

The J gene is TRBJ2-5, the V gene TRBV11-2; 10 bases align to TRBD2. The CDR3 has 16 residues. Trimming cost V 3 bases and J 5 bases; bases outside gene matches: 9. CDR1 SGHAT and CDR2 FQNNGV come from the germline V gene. The CDR3 here is CASSFGLADGGETQYF. In DNA form, the CDR3 reads TGTGCCAGCAGCTTCGGACTAGCGGATGGAGGGGAGACCCAGTACTTC.

The chain employs TRBV7-9 and TRBJ2-7; D gene unclear. Germline values: CDR1 SEHNR, CDR2 FQNEAQ (reference sequence). Deletions cut 1 base from V and 0 bases from J, with 7 bases between. CDR3 length equals 14 residues. The CDR3 coding sequence is TGTGCCAGCAGCTTAGATACGGCCTCCTACGAGCAGTACTTC. Amino acid sequence: CASSLDTASYEQYF.

Turning to this clone: A junction boundary mismatches the germline segment, possibly from a read error. The chain links TRBV7-9 to TRBJ2-7; possible D gene TRBD2, 6 bases. CDR1 and CDR2 (germline): SEHNR, FQNEAQ (reference sequence). The CDR3 runs to 12 residues. CDR3 region: CASSLGRGEPYF. CDR3 bases: TGTGCCAGCAGCTTAGGGAGGGGAGAGCCGTACTTC.

The chain recombines TRBV6-6 with TRBJ1-5; unclear D gene. This CDR3 comprises 13 residues. Germline V gene sequence: CDR1 MNHNY, CDR2 SVGAGI (reference sequence). Trimming shortened V by 8 bases and J by 6 bases, and 14 bases separated the two germline ends. The CDR3 region is CASYGGESQPQHF. The CDR3 bases are TGTGCCAGCTACGGCGGGGAATCTCAGCCCCAGCATTTT.

The chain employs TRBV7-9 and TRBJ2-7, with no clear D. The CDR3 has 14 amino acids. The V end lost 5 bases, the J end lost 0 bases, and 11 bases lay between the germline ends. The germline CDR1 and CDR2 sequences are SEHNR and FQNEAQ (reference sequence). This chain's CDR3 is CASSRALGSYEQYF. CDR3 DNA sequence: TGTGCCAGCAGCCGAGCCCTGGGCTCCTACGAGCAGTACTTC.